Each of the 12 T cell receptor beta chains below was sequenced from the same sample in a study of blood T cells in healthy people across ages. The authors ran a second PCR of about 7 to 11 cycles using a sample-barcoded 5' primer and a J-beta primer mix. TCRdb fed the 5' RACE reads into MiXCR, producing one record per CDR3 protein. The sample records 1.5 million to 1.9 million distinct CDR3 sequences, roughly 43% being singletons. The sequenced material came from blood. The receptors come from a woman under 30 in good health.

In this sample, this clonotype turned up a few times. V usage is TRBV12-3 or TRBV12-4 and J usage is TRBJ1-4; no definite D call. There are 13 residues in the CDR3. The germline V and J ends were trimmed by 4 bases and 11 bases, with 14 bases remaining between them. This chain's CDR3 is CASSSPDGRKLFF. For the CDR3, the DNA is TGTGCCAGCAGTTCCCCGGACGGGCGCAAACTGTTTTTT.

This clonotype was picked up a small number of times. This sequence joins TRBV7-3 and TRBJ2-5; 9 positions agree with TRBD2. The CDR3 totals 15 residues. V lost 3 bases, J lost 3 bases, and 5 bases stayed unmatched. Germline V gene sequence: CDR1 SGHTA, CDR2 FQGTGA. The CDR3 loop is CASSLLGTSKETQYF. The CDR3 nucleotides are TGTGCCAGCAGCTTGTTGGGGACTAGCAAAGAGACCCAGTACTTC.

With regard to this clonotype: This may stem from a read error, because a much larger clone lies one nucleotide away. V is TRBV12-3 or TRBV12-4 and J is TRBJ2-1, with D maybe TRBD2 (5 bases). The last part of the DNA fits TRBJ2-7 better; the J call may be wrong. The CDR3 is 14 residues long. As DNA, the CDR3 is TGTGCCAGCAGGGACTGGGCCTCCTACAATGAGCAGTACTTC. Amino acid sequence: CASRDWASYNEQYF.

The DNA for the CDR3 is TGTGCCAGCAAATTAGCGGGAGTGGCCAATGAGCAGTACTTC. Translated, it gives CASKLAGVANEQYF. The chain is built from TRBV2 and TRBJ2-7; 9 bases line up with TRBD2. The CDR3 is made up of 14 amino acids. With 7 bases clipped from V and 7 bases from J, the junction kept 11 bases outside the gene matches. Germline CDR1 reads SNHLY; CDR2 reads FYNNEI. Full variable domain (remainder filled in from reference TRBV2 and TRBJ2-7): EPEVTQTPSHQVTQMGQEVILRCVPISNHLYFYWYRQILGQKVEFLVSFYNNEISEKSEIFDDQFSVERPDGSNFTLKIRSTKLEDSAMYFCASKLAGVANEQYFGPGTRLTVT.

This clonotype is a singleton in its sample. The chain combines TRBV7-2 with TRBJ1-2; tentative D call: TRBD1 (5 bases). CDR3 length equals 18 residues. The V and J ends lost 7 bases and 0 bases respectively, with 24 bases between them. Germline CDR1 SGHTA, CDR2 FQGNSA. The CDR3 region has the DNA TGTGCCAGCAACCCCGGGGGGTGGCTTATGGGCGCTAACTATGGCTACACCTTC. This sequence encodes CASNPGGWLMGANYGYTF.

Comments on this clonotype: At one end, the junction sequence differs from germline, possibly due to a read error. V is TRBV2 and J is TRBJ1-2; D not resolved. The CDR3 contains 13 residues. CDR1 is SNHLY, CDR2 FYNNEI, per germline. CDR3 nucleotide sequence: TGTGCCAGCATTCCCAGGACCTTTCTGGGCTGCACCTTC. Translated: CASIPRTFLGCTF. Filled out from reference TRBV2 and TRBJ1-2, the complete variable domain reads EPEVTQTPSHQVTQMGQEVILRCVPISNHLYFYWYRQILGQKVEFLVSFYNNEISEKSEIFDDQFSVERPDGSNFTLKIRSTKLEDSAMYFCASIPRTFLGCTFGSGTRLTVV.

This chain connects TRBV6-2 or TRBV6-3 to TRBJ1-5; 8 bases map to TRBD1. The trim removed 6 bases at V and 7 bases at J, leaving 8 bases unmatched. There are 14 residues in the CDR3. The germline gives CDR1 MNHEY, CDR2 SVGEGT. CDR3 coding DNA: TGTGCCAGCAGCCGTCGACAGGGGCACCAGCCCCAGCATTTT. This codes for CASSRRQGHQPQHF.

This clonotype was seen a handful of times. The genes are TRBV12-3 or TRBV12-4 and TRBJ2-1; D is ambiguous. The V gene lost 7 bases and the J gene lost 5 bases, with 15 bases spanning the gap. The CDR3 loop spans 14 amino acids. The CDR3 nucleotides are TGTGCCAGCACCAACCCCACGCTAGACAATGAGCAGTTCTTC. Translation: CASTNPTLDNEQFF.

This clonotype showed up just once. The V and J genes are TRBV7-9 and TRBJ2-1; TRBD2 matches at 12 bases. Trimming took 5 bases from V and 0 from J; bases not matched to a gene: 8. CDR3 length: 18 amino acids. Germline-derived CDR1 and CDR2 are SEHNR and FQNEAQ (reference sequence). The CDR3 reads CASSPSGGALSSYNEQFF. CDR3 DNA: TGTGCCAGCAGCCCTAGCGGGGGGGCTTTGAGCTCCTACAATGAGCAGTTCTTC.

V usage is TRBV6-5 and J usage is TRBJ2-2; 7 nucleotides line up with TRBD1. The J segment lost 3 bases and the V segment lost 7 bases, leaving 8 bases of the junction unmatched. CDR3 length equals 15 residues. Germline V CDR1 and CDR2: MNHEY, SVGAGI. The chain's CDR3 is CASTEGGSDTGELFF. CDR3 DNA sequence: TGTGCCAGCACAGAAGGGGGCTCCGACACCGGGGAGCTGTTTTTT.

The chain is built from TRBV4-1 and TRBJ1-1; 7 bases are a match to TRBD1. The CDR3 consists of 14 residues. With 4 bases clipped from V and 3 bases from J, the junction kept 5 bases outside the gene matches. CDR1 is MGHRA and CDR2 is YSYEKL in the germline V gene. The CDR3 sequence: CASSLRGMDTEAFF. The CDR3 nucleotides are TGCGCCAGCAGCCTCAGGGGGATGGACACTGAAGCTTTCTTT.

V usage is TRBV5-6 and J usage is TRBJ1-1; D is uncertain. Germline V gene lookup returns CDR1 SGHDT and CDR2 YYEEEE. The CDR3 runs to 13 residues. V lost 1 base to trimming and J lost 5 bases, with 9 bases between them. CDR3 protein: CASSLRALTEAFF. CDR3 nucleotides: TGTGCCAGCAGCTTGAGGGCTTTGACTGAAGCTTTCTTT.